A selection of T cell receptor beta chains follows, all from one sample in a study of identical twins. Using its own MiXCR run on the 5' RACE reads, TCRdb lists one record per CDR3 protein. Among 520,000 or so distinct CDR3 sequences listed, 22% were seen once. The data also belong to a second study, concerning T cells expressing NK-cell markers.

Input material: CD4+ T cells sorted from blood. Every receptor here comes from a woman aged 18-30 years in good health. Both conserved end residues are part of each CDR3. The D gene is left open where the match is weak. Clone size is not always given. Where it is, it says once, few, many or a class for expanded clones.

clone size: few
V gene: TRBV19
J gene: TRBJ1-1
D gene: .
CDR3 protein: CASSIRENTEAFF
CDR3 DNA: TGTGCCAGTAGTATAAGGGAAAACACTGAAGCTTTCTTT

clone size: .
V gene: TRBV6-6
J gene: TRBJ2-3
D gene: .
CDR3 protein: CASIGSADTQYF
CDR3 DNA: TGTGCCAGCATTGGGTCGGCAGATACGCAGTATTTT

clone size: few
V gene: TRBV6-1
J gene: TRBJ1-2
D gene: TRBD1
CDR3 protein: CASRPGGVWGYTF
CDR3 DNA: TGTGCCAGCAGGCCAGGGGGGGTGTGGGGCTACACCTTC

clone size: few
V gene: TRBV5-1
J gene: TRBJ2-2
D gene: .
CDR3 protein: CASSPHPGNTGELFF
CDR3 DNA: TGCGCCAGCAGCCCACACCCGGGCAACACCGGGGAGCTGTTTTTT

clone size: few
V gene: TRBV6-2/TRBV6-3
J gene: TRBJ2-5
D gene: TRBD2
CDR3 protein: CASTGGSTQYF
CDR3 DNA: TGTGCCAGCACCGGGGGGAGCACCCAGTACTTC

clone size: .
V gene: TRBV2
J gene: TRBJ2-1
D gene: .
CDR3 protein: CASSGLEIYDYNEQFF
CDR3 DNA: TGTGCCAGCAGTGGACTAGAAATTTATGACTACAATGAGCAGTTCTTC

clone size: .
V gene: TRBV5-5
J gene: TRBJ2-2
D gene: .
CDR3 protein: CASSLGTGRDTGELFF
CDR3 DNA: TGTGCCAGCAGCTTGGGAACAGGGAGGGACACCGGGGAGCTGTTTTTT

clone size: .
V gene: TRBV5-6
J gene: TRBJ2-2
D gene: TRBD2
CDR3 protein: CASSSTSGTGELFF
CDR3 DNA: TGTGCCAGCAGCAGTACTAGCGGGACCGGGGAGCTGTTTTTT

clone size: .
V gene: TRBV5-1
J gene: TRBJ2-7
D gene: TRBD1
CDR3 protein: CASKVGTGIYEQYF
CDR3 DNA: TGCGCCAGCAAGGTTGGGACAGGGATCTACGAGCAGTACTTC

clone size: few
V gene: TRBV20-1
J gene: TRBJ2-7
D gene: .
CDR3 protein: CSARATQGNYEQYF
CDR3 DNA: TGCAGTGCTAGAGCCACCCAGGGGAACTACGAGCAGTACTTC

clone size: few
V gene: TRBV20-1
J gene: TRBJ2-1
D gene: .
CDR3 protein: CSARSHSSYNEQFF
CDR3 DNA: TGCAGTGCTAGATCACATAGCTCCTACAATGAGCAGTTCTTC

clone size: .
V gene: TRBV20-1
J gene: TRBJ2-1
D gene: .
CDR3 protein: CSARYPQTIYNEQFF
CDR3 DNA: TGCAGTGCTAGATACCCACAGACCATCTACAATGAGCAGTTCTTC

clone size: .
V gene: TRBV21-1
J gene: TRBJ2-3
D gene: .
CDR3 protein: CASSKVGGTSGDSTDTQYF
CDR3 DNA: TGTGCCAGCAGCAAAGTGGGGGGGACTAGCGGGGACAGCACAGATACGCAGTATTTT

clone size: .
V gene: TRBV3-1
J gene: TRBJ2-7
D gene: .
CDR3 protein: CASSRGVLAEQYF
CDR3 DNA: TGTGCCAGCAGCCGAGGGGTTTTAGCCGAGCAGTACTTC

clone size: few
V gene: TRBV5-4
J gene: TRBJ2-5
D gene: .
CDR3 protein: CASSSGALEETQYF
CDR3 DNA: TGTGCCAGCAGCTCGGGAGCTCTCGAAGAGACCCAGTACTTC

clone size: .
V gene: TRBV4-2
J gene: TRBJ2-1
D gene: TRBD2
CDR3 protein: CASSQGIAGVGSSYNEQFF
CDR3 DNA: TGTGCCAGCAGCCAAGGTATAGCGGGAGTGGGGAGCTCCTACAATGAGCAGTTCTTC

clone size: few
V gene: TRBV12-3/TRBV12-4
J gene: TRBJ2-7
D gene: .
CDR3 protein: CASSFSGYEQYF
CDR3 DNA: TGTGCCAGCAGTTTCTCGGGATACGAGCAGTACTTC

clone size: few
V gene: TRBV18
J gene: TRBJ2-1
D gene: .
CDR3 protein: CASSRDGGNEQFF
CDR3 DNA: TGTGCCAGCTCCCGTGACGGGGGCAATGAGCAGTTCTTC

clone size: .
V gene: TRBV27
J gene: TRBJ1-2
D gene: TRBD1
CDR3 protein: CASSRTGGYGYTF
CDR3 DNA: TGTGCCAGCAGTCGGACAGGGGGCTATGGCTACACCTTC

clone size: .
V gene: TRBV6-5
J gene: TRBJ1-1
D gene: .
CDR3 protein: CASSYQGMNTEAFF
CDR3 DNA: TGTGCCAGCAGTTACCAGGGTATGAACACTGAAGCTTTCTTT

clone size: .
V gene: TRBV20-1
J gene: TRBJ1-5
D gene: .
CDR3 protein: CSAREGDQPQHF
CDR3 DNA: TGCAGTGCTAGAGAGGGAGATCAGCCCCAGCATTTT

clone size: many
V gene: TRBV20-1
J gene: TRBJ2-7
D gene: TRBD2
CDR3 protein: CSARVLAGEIYEQYF
CDR3 DNA: TGCAGTGCTAGAGTACTAGCGGGGGAAATCTACGAGCAGTACTTC